This T cell receptor (beta chain) was identified during a study of T cells in Graves' hyperthyroidism and ophthalmopathy. The CDR3 runs 13 residues. Per germline, CDR1 SGDLS and CDR2 YYNGEE. Trimming removed 0 bases from V and 5 bases from J, with 9 bases in between. This clonotype was seen repeatedly, ten times or more. The PBMCs studied were ones that came from 10 ml fresh peripheral blood. The investigators amplified TCR beta CDR3 regions from RNA transcripts. First-round RT-PCR with HTBI primers amplified the TCR CDR3 region. Via MiXCR, TCRdb re-called the multiplex PCR reads, giving one row per CDR3 protein. The sample records roughly 380,000 distinct CDR3 sequences, approximately 13% being singletons.

This receptor was taken from a man between 25 and 39 years old with Graves' hyperthyroidism that later progressed to Graves' ophthalmopathy. Specimen: blood. J is TRBJ2-7 and V is TRBV9; D not resolved. CDR3 loop: CASSVGGLDEQYF. The CDR3 nucleotides read TGTGCCAGCAGCGTAGGTGGCTTGGACGAGCAGTACTTC.